These 21 T cell receptor beta chains were sequenced from one sample in a study of CD4 T cell repertoires in COVID-19 (dated by TCRdb to the early 2020s). The protocol used for the library was the immunoSEQ multiplex PCR assay. Imported from immuneACCESS, the table was reduced by TCRdb to in-frame sequences with V and J called. These copies leave out some clones; in studies compared against another copy, an unresolved V gene accounts for under half, and the cause of the remainder is not known. For this sample the table gives 6,500 to 8,500 clones, of which around 84% were detected only once. The ten largest clones add up to about 2% of the sample. Memory T cell samples that were not cultured went straight to sequencing right after ex vivo isolation. This specimen consisted of effector memory CD4+ T cells from blood, obtained before the COVID-19 pandemic. The sample's cell subset or site, from its label and the paper: CD4+ T effector memory cells. The source is a human donor who had COVID-19.

The chain carries TRBV7-8 and TRBJ2-1; 12 bases line up with TRBD2. The CDR3 has 15 residues. Germline V gives CDR1 SGHVS, CDR2 FQNEAQ. The trim removed 5 bases at V and 9 bases at J, leaving 8 bases unmatched. CDR3 DNA: TGTGCCAGCAGCCCTCTAGCGGGAGGGACACCTGAGCAGTTCTTC. It specifies CASSPLAGGTPEQFF.

This chain uses TRBV30 with TRBJ2-1; D might be TRBD2 (6 bases). Trimming removed 5 bases from V and 9 bases from J, with 20 bases in between. The CDR3 has 14 residues. Per the germline V gene, CDR1 is GTSNPN and CDR2 is SVGIG (reference sequence). The CDR3 loop is CAWADLGGSFEQFF. CDR3 bases: TGTGCCTGGGCTGACCTCGGGGGTAGTTTTGAGCAGTTCTTC.

This rearrangement joins TRBV5-1 to TRBJ2-1; 7 bases line up with TRBD2. This CDR3 is 14 amino acids long. Germline V gene lookup returns CDR1 SGHRS and CDR2 YFSETQ. With V trimmed by 6 bases and J by 8 bases, 11 bases remained unmatched. CDR3 coding DNA: TGCGCCAGCACCCGAGCGGGATCTAGGGATGAGCAGTTCTTC. Protein: CASTRAGSRDEQFF.

The rearrangement joins TRBV7-2 to TRBJ2-7; maybe TRBD1 (5 bases). Germline V CDR1 and CDR2: SGHTA, FQGNSA. Trimming removed 2 bases at V and 2 bases at J, with 13 bases between. This CDR3 contains 15 residues. The CDR3 DNA reads TGTGCCAGCAGCTTAAGGGGTTTGGTTACCTACGAGCAGTACTTC. Protein product: CASSLRGLVTYEQYF.

The rearrangement links TRBV19 to TRBJ2-2; TRBD1 might be the D (5 bases). Trimming left V 4 bases short and J 0 bases short, with 9 bases between. CDR1 is LNHDA and CDR2 is SQIVND in the germline V gene (reference sequence). CDR3 length: 15 amino acids. CDR3 coding DNA: TGTGCCAGTAGTACCCAGGGAACGAACACCGGGGAGCTGTTTTTT. It encodes CASSTQGTNTGELFF. The full variable domain, rest sourced from reference TRBV19 and TRBJ2-2, is DGGITQSPKYLFRKEGQNVTLSCEQNLNHDAMYWYRQDPGQGLRLIYYSQIVNDFQKGDIAEGYSVSREKKESFPLTVTSAQKNPTAFYLCASSTQGTNTGELFFGEGSRLTVL.

The V call is TRBV9, the J call TRBJ2-1; TRBD1 matches 8 bases. This CDR3 is 16 amino acids long. Germline V lookup: CDR1 SGDLS, CDR2 YYNGEE. After removal of 3 bases from V and 1 base from J, the junction contained 6 bases not matched to a gene. Written as DNA, the CDR3 is TGTGCCAGCAGCGGAAGGACAGGGCCTTCCTACAATGAGCAGTTCTTC. Translated: CASSGRTGPSYNEQFF. The full variable domain, its missing parts supplied by reference TRBV9 and TRBJ2-1, is DSGVTQTPKHLITATGQRVTLRCSPRSGDLSVYWYQQSLDQGLQFLIQYYNGEERAKGNILERFSAQQFPDLHSELNLSSLELGDSALYFCASSGRTGPSYNEQFFGPGTRLTVL.

The V and J genes are TRBV7-2 and TRBJ2-1; 8 bases are shared with TRBD2. Looked up from germline, CDR1 is SGHTA and CDR2 is FQGNSA. This CDR3 is 17 amino acids long. Losses at the gene ends were 6 bases for V and 7 bases for J; bases not matched to a gene: 17. In nucleotides, the CDR3 is TGTGCCAGCAGATTTGCGACGGGACTAGTGGGTTATAATGAGCAGTTCTTC. Translating gives CASRFATGLVGYNEQFF. Using reference TRBV7-2 and TRBJ2-1 for the parts outside the CDR3, the full variable domain is GAGVSQSPSNKVTEKGKDVELRCDPISGHTALYWYRQSLGQGLEFLIYFQGNSAPDKSGLPSDRFSAERTGGSVSTLTIQRTQQEDSAVYLCASRFATGLVGYNEQFFGPGTRLTVL.

The chain recombines TRBV19 with TRBJ2-2, with D possibly TRBD1 on 5 matching bases. CDR1 is LNHDA, CDR2 SQIVND, per germline (reference sequence). The CDR3 consists of 14 residues. Deletions cut 10 bases from V and 3 bases from J, with 15 bases between. CDR3 amino acids: CAIKTGRDTGELFF. CDR3 DNA sequence: TGTGCCATCAAAACAGGTCGGGACACCGGGGAGCTGTTTTTT.

The rearrangement uses TRBV19 and TRBJ1-2, with 8 bases identical to TRBD1. Germline CDR1 is LNHDA and CDR2 is SQIVND (reference sequence). The V gene end was trimmed by 9 bases and the J gene end by 0 bases; junction bases not matched to a gene: 9. The length of the CDR3 is 15 residues. The CDR3 DNA reads TGTGCCAGCAGCACCCGGGACAGGTCTAACTATGGCTACACCTTC. This sequence encodes CASSTRDRSNYGYTF.

V is TRBV7-3 and J is TRBJ2-5, with D perhaps TRBD1 (6 bases). Germline CDR1 and CDR2: SGHTA and FQGTGA. Trimming took 5 bases from V and 4 from J, leaving 11 bases between them. There are 13 residues in the CDR3. DNA of the CDR3: TGTGCCAGCAGCGCACAGGGTATAGAGACCCAGTACTTC. As protein: CASSAQGIETQYF.

J is TRBJ1-1 and V is TRBV19; D is uncertain. Between the trimmed V and J ends, which lost 4 bases and 3 bases, there was a span of 12 bases. The CDR3 has 14 amino acids. Germline loops: CDR1 LNHDA, CDR2 SQIVND (reference sequence). The CDR3 bases are TGTGCCAGTAGTACCCCCGGGATAGACACTGAAGCTTTCTTT. Its protein product is CASSTPGIDTEAFF.

This clone has a handful of counts. The chain is built from TRBV19 and TRBJ1-1; D unclear. Germline CDR1 LNHDA, CDR2 SQIVND (reference sequence). The CDR3 loop spans 11 amino acids. Between the trimmed V and J ends, which lost 4 bases and 5 bases, there was a span of 5 bases. CDR3 in amino acids: CASSTRTEAFF. The CDR3 region has the DNA TGTGCCAGTAGTACGAGGACTGAAGCTTTCTTT.

This clone appeared a single time. The genes are TRBV29-1 and TRBJ2-1; D is perhaps TRBD1 (6 bases). This CDR3 contains 15 residues. Between the trimmed V and J ends, which lost 8 bases and 7 bases, there was a span of 24 bases. Germline V CDR1 and CDR2: SQVTM, ANQGSEA. CDR3 DNA: TGCAGCTCTGGGGGCGGCAGGGGAGAGGGGAATGAGCAGTTCTTC. It codes for CSSGGGRGEGNEQFF.

This rearrangement joins TRBV5-1 to TRBJ2-3; D is unresolved. V was shortened by 0 bases and J by 0 bases, with 8 bases between the two germline ends. Germline V CDR1 and CDR2: SGHRS, YFSETQ. This CDR3 has 15 residues. CDR3 nucleotide sequence: TGCGCCAGCAGCTTGGGGTCAGGTAGCACAGATACGCAGTATTTT. Protein product: CASSLGSGSTDTQYF.

Comment on this clone: The sample carries other DNA sequences with the same CDR3. The chain joins TRBV6-1 to TRBJ1-4; D ambiguous. Germline V gene sequence: CDR1 MNHNS, CDR2 SASEGT. The V end lost 4 bases, the J end lost 2 bases, and 8 bases lay between the germline ends. This CDR3 region has 14 residues. The DNA of the CDR3 is TGTGCCAGCAGTGGAGGAAGGACTAATGAAAAACTGTTTTTT. As protein: CASSGGRTNEKLFF.

The chain joins TRBV29-1 to TRBJ2-5; D might be TRBD2 (6 bases). Germline V gene lookup returns CDR1 SQVTM and CDR2 ANQGSEA. V lost 6 bases, J lost 9 bases, and 20 bases lay in between. The CDR3 consists of 13 residues. CDR3 residues: CSVAGTLEGAQYF. CDR3 coding DNA: TGCAGCGTGGCCGGGACTCTAGAAGGGGCCCAGTACTTC.

This chain joins TRBV29-1 and TRBJ2-5; D is possibly TRBD2 (5 bases). Germline V CDR1 and CDR2: SQVTM, ANQGSEA. The V and J ends lost 5 bases and 5 bases respectively, with 12 bases between them. CDR3 length equals 12 residues. The CDR3, as DNA: TGCAGCGTTCAGCGAGGCGGGGAGACCCAGTACTTC. Its protein product is CSVQRGGETQYF.

The V call is TRBV19, the J call TRBJ1-2, with 7 bases matching TRBD1. J gave up 4 bases and V 4 bases, and 12 bases lay outside the gene matches. Per germline, CDR1 LNHDA and CDR2 SQIVND (reference sequence). There are 16 residues in the CDR3. The CDR3 protein is CASSRAGDRLPYGYTF. The CDR3 coding sequence is TGTGCCAGTAGTAGAGCCGGGGACAGACTCCCCTATGGCTACACCTTC.

The chain carries TRBV21-1 and TRBJ2-3; whether TRBD2, the table's D call, matches the DNA was not checked. TRBV21-1 is given as a pseudogene. The CDR3 runs to 15 residues. This CDR3 is CASSRGLDRADTQYF. The DNA of the CDR3 is TGTGCCAGCAGCAGAGGACTAGACAGAGCAGATACGCAGTATTTT.

The chain is built from TRBV5-1 and TRBJ2-5; maybe TRBD1 (6 bases). The CDR3 contains 15 residues. Looked up from germline, CDR1 is SGHRS and CDR2 is YFSETQ. V dropped 0 bases and J dropped 0 bases, with 9 bases sitting between them. The CDR3 here is CASSLAQGHQETQYF. CDR3 coding DNA: TGCGCCAGCAGCTTGGCCCAGGGGCACCAAGAGACCCAGTACTTC. Together with reference TRBV5-1 and TRBJ2-5, the CDR3 gives the full variable domain: KAGVTQTPRYLIKTRGQQVTLSCSPISGHRSVSWYQQTPGQGLQFLFEYFSETQRNKGNFPGRFSGRQFSNSRSEMNVSTLELGDSALYLCASSLAQGHQETQYFGPGTRLLVL.

This chain links TRBV5-8 with TRBJ1-4, with TRBD1 as a possible D gene (6 bases). Germline V gives CDR1 SGHTS, CDR2 YDEGEE. This CDR3 has 14 residues. V was pared by 2 bases and J by 5 bases, with 10 bases between. CDR3 sequence reads: CASSLRQGNEKLFF. As DNA, the CDR3 is TGTGCCAGCAGCTTAAGGCAGGGGAATGAAAAACTGTTTTTT.